These 29 T cell receptor beta chains were all obtained from the same sample, sequenced in a study of blood T cell repertoires in COVID-19. Measured with immunoSEQ multiplex PCR; TCRdb has only the in-frame clones, and not every one. The sample has fewer than 450,000 clones, 90% seen once. Sequencing was performed on PBMCs or T cells enriched from blood (not recorded which). The origin of the receptors is a man younger than 35 who had recovered from COVID-19.

The chain employs TRBV19 and TRBJ1-1; D possibly corresponds to TRBD1 (5 bases). CDR3 length equals 15 residues. Trimming removed 2 bases at V and 5 bases at J, with 15 bases between. Germline lookup yields CDR1 LNHDA and CDR2 SQIVND (reference sequence). DNA for the CDR3: TGTGCCAGTAGTATAATAGGGGCGGGAGGGACTGAAGCTTTCTTT. It specifies CASSIIGAGGTEAFF.

This chain uses TRBV3-1 (or the pseudogene TRBV3-2) with TRBJ1-3, with a weak D call TRBD1 (6 bases). The CDR3 sequence is 16 residues long. Between the trimmed V and J ends, which lost 4 bases and 3 bases, there was a span of 16 bases. CDR1 LGHDT and CDR2 YNNKEL come from the germline V gene (reference sequence). CDR3 in DNA: TGTGCCAGCAGCCGGAAACAGGGTGTGGATGGAAACACCATATATTTT. Protein product: CASSRKQGVDGNTIYF.

This clone was detected only a few times. This CDR3 is CASSPGSYTGELFF. In DNA form, the CDR3 reads TGTGCCAGCAGCCCCGGGAGTTACACCGGGGAGCTGTTTTTT. The chain is built from TRBV5-6 and TRBJ2-2; D might be TRBD2 (6 bases). Per the germline V gene, CDR1 is SGHDT and CDR2 is YYEEEE. The V and J ends lost 4 bases and 3 bases respectively, with 10 bases between them. This CDR3 is built from 14 residues.

The gene calls are TRBV11-2 and TRBJ2-7; D perhaps matches TRBD1 (5 bases). V dropped 5 bases and J dropped 2 bases, with 16 bases sitting between them. Germline lookup yields CDR1 SGHAT and CDR2 FQNNGV. There are 15 residues in the CDR3. DNA for the CDR3: TGTGCCAGCAGCGGACCTGGCAGGGAACCCTACGAGCAGTACTTC. Translating it yields CASSGPGREPYEQYF.

The chain recombines TRBV20-1 with TRBJ1-1, with D possibly being TRBD1 (5 bases). V was clipped by 3 bases and J by 0 bases, with 14 bases between them. The CDR3 sequence is 15 residues long. Germline V lookup: CDR1 DFQATT, CDR2 SNEGSKA (reference sequence). The CDR3 DNA reads as TGCAGTGCTAGTCGTCCAGGGCCGATGAACACTGAAGCTTTCTTT. Its translation is CSASRPGPMNTEAFF.

V is TRBV27 and J is TRBJ1-5; D unresolved. With 5 bases removed from V and 3 bases from J, the gap between germline ends came to 5 bases. This CDR3 contains 12 residues. Germline V gene sequence: CDR1 MNHEY, CDR2 SMNVEV (reference sequence). Written as DNA, the CDR3 is TGTGCCAGCAGTCCATCCAATCAGCCCCAGCATTTT. Translating gives CASSPSNQPQHF.

The V gene is TRBV25-1, the J gene TRBJ1-5; 7 nucleotides match TRBD1. CDR1 and CDR2 from the germline V gene are MGHDK and SYGVNS. The trim removed 6 bases at V and 3 bases at J, leaving 5 bases unmatched. This CDR3 is 14 amino acids long. DNA of the CDR3: TGTGCCAGCAGAGAGACAGGGATCAATCAGCCCCAGCATTTT. Translated: CASRETGINQPQHF.

The V call is TRBV5-1, the J call TRBJ1-2; possible D gene TRBD1, 5 bases. From germline, CDR1 is SGHRS and CDR2 YFSETQ. CDR3 length equals 13 residues. Trimming pared 3 bases from V and 2 bases from J, leaving 8 bases between. The CDR3 region has the DNA TGCGCCAGCAGCTCAAGACAGAACTATGGCTACACCTTC. Protein product: CASSSRQNYGYTF.

This chain connects TRBV29-1 to TRBJ1-1; D is perhaps TRBD1 (5 bases). V was cut by 4 bases and J by 3 bases, with 12 bases left in between. CDR1 SQVTM and CDR2 ANQGSEA come from the germline V gene. CDR3 size: 13 residues. The CDR3 nucleotides read TGCAGCGTTGCTAGGGGCGGGGACACTGAAGCTTTCTTT. Protein sequence: CSVARGGDTEAFF.

The V gene is TRBV9, the J gene TRBJ1-3; 7 nucleotides match TRBD1. Per the germline V gene, CDR1 is SGDLS and CDR2 is YYNGEE. The CDR3 runs to 15 residues. Trimming took 2 bases from V and 2 from J; bases not matched to a gene: 4. The CDR3 sequence: CASSVRGTAGNTIYF. The CDR3, as DNA: TGTGCCAGCAGCGTCAGGGGGACGGCTGGAAACACCATATATTTT.

The rearrangement joins TRBV5-1 to TRBJ1-1, with D maybe TRBD1 (6 bases). The germline gives CDR1 SGHRS, CDR2 YFSETQ. This CDR3 contains 14 residues. The V gene lost 3 bases and the J gene lost 0 bases, with 9 bases spanning the gap. CDR3 amino acids: CASSSGQLNTEAFF. As DNA, the CDR3 is TGCGCCAGCAGCTCTGGACAGTTGAACACTGAAGCTTTCTTT. The full variable domain, its missing parts supplied by reference TRBV5-1 and TRBJ1-1, is KAGVTQTPRYLIKTRGQQVTLSCSPISGHRSVSWYQQTPGQGLQFLFEYFSETQRNKGNFPGRFSGRQFSNSRSEMNVSTLELGDSALYLCASSSGQLNTEAFFGQGTRLTVV.

The genes are TRBV10-3 and TRBJ1-2; D not resolved. V lost 6 bases to trimming and J lost 1 base, with 18 bases between them. This CDR3 is built from 16 residues. Germline loops: CDR1 ENHRY, CDR2 SYGVKD. The CDR3 sequence: CAISRGPNGINYGYTF. The CDR3 bases are TGTGCCATCAGCCGCGGGCCGAACGGCATTAACTATGGCTACACCTTC.

The rearrangement links TRBV19 to TRBJ2-3, with TRBD2 matching 10 bases. Germline V gene sequence: CDR1 LNHDA, CDR2 SQIVND (reference sequence). This CDR3 is 15 amino acids long. V lost 5 bases and J lost 8; bases outside the gene matches: 10. The CDR3 coding sequence is TGTGCCAGTAGTCCGCAGCGGGAGGGCCGGGGTACGCAGTATTTT. It codes for CASSPQREGRGTQYF.

This rearrangement joins TRBV5-1 to TRBJ1-2; 7 bases are a match to TRBD1. Germline values: CDR1 SGHRS, CDR2 YFSETQ. V dropped 5 bases and J dropped 2; count of bases not matched to a gene: 3. The CDR3 length is 13 residues. Here the CDR3 reads CASRWGQNYGYTF. The CDR3 DNA reads TGCGCCAGCAGATGGGGACAGAACTATGGCTACACCTTC.

This clone was recorded only once. The chain links TRBV3-1 (or the pseudogene TRBV3-2) to TRBJ2-5, with TRBD2 as a possible D gene (6 bases). In germline, CDR1 is LGHDT, CDR2 YNNKEL (reference sequence). V was cut by 0 bases and J by 0 bases, with 8 bases left in between. This CDR3 comprises 15 residues. CDR3 in amino acids: CASSQDWGDQETQYF. For the CDR3, the DNA is TGTGCCAGCAGCCAAGATTGGGGGGACCAAGAGACCCAGTACTTC.

The genes are TRBV6-5 and TRBJ1-2; 7 bases map to TRBD1. V lost 6 bases to trimming and J lost 7 bases; unmatched junction nucleotides: 8. CDR3 length: 13 amino acids. From germline, CDR1 is MNHEY and CDR2 SVGAGI. For the CDR3, the DNA is TGTGCCAGCAGCTCACAGGGGCTGACTGGCTACACCTTC. Translation: CASSSQGLTGYTF.

The J gene is TRBJ1-4, the V gene TRBV4-1; TRBD1 matches 9 bases. Germline trimming cut 0 bases from V and 10 bases from J; bases unmatched to any gene: 18. Germline assignment: CDR1 MGHRA and CDR2 YSYEKL. The CDR3 sequence is 19 residues long. Here the CDR3 reads CASSQDLGAGTGKEGKLFF. CDR3 nucleotide sequence: TGCGCCAGCAGCCAAGATTTGGGGGCCGGGACAGGGAAAGAGGGAAAACTGTTTTTT.

This clone has just one count. V usage is TRBV29-1 and J usage is TRBJ1-1; tentative D call: TRBD1 (6 bases). Germline V CDR1 and CDR2: SQVTM, ANQGSEA. The CDR3 contains 13 residues. Trimming removed 4 bases at V and 1 base at J, with 10 bases between. DNA of the CDR3: TGCAGCGTTGGACAGGCCGCGAACACTGAAGCTTTCTTT. Amino acid sequence: CSVGQAANTEAFF. The full variable domain, its missing parts supplied by reference TRBV29-1 and TRBJ1-1, is SAVISQKPSRDICQRGTSLTIQCQVDSQVTMMFWYRQQPGQSLTLIATANQGSEATYESGFVIDKFPISRPNLTFSTLTVSNMSPEDSSIYLCSVGQAANTEAFFGQGTRLTVV.

The V gene is TRBV24-1, the J gene TRBJ2-1; 7 bases line up with TRBD2. J was trimmed by 12 bases and V by 3 bases; bases with no gene match: 13. The CDR3 length is 15 residues. CDR1 is KGHDR and CDR2 is SFDVKD in the germline V gene. The CDR3 region is CATSDISGPGETQFF. The CDR3 bases are TGTGCCACCAGTGATATTAGCGGGCCGGGAGAAACGCAGTTCTTC.

The rearrangement links TRBV29-1 to TRBJ1-2, with a tentative D call TRBD1 (6 bases). CDR3 length: 16 amino acids. Deletions cut 4 bases from V and 5 bases from J, with 23 bases between. Germline values: CDR1 SQVTM, CDR2 ANQGSEA. CDR3 DNA: TGCAGCGTTGTCTATTTATACCGGGGGGCCGGATATGGCTACACCTTC. Protein product: CSVVYLYRGAGYGYTF.

CDR3 protein: CASSTNRAMNTEAFF. CDR3 sequence (DNA): TGCGCCAGCAGCACGAACAGGGCGATGAACACTGAAGCTTTCTTT. This chain uses TRBV5-1 with TRBJ1-1, with D perhaps TRBD1 (6 bases). This CDR3 is built from 15 residues. The V and J ends lost 4 bases and 0 bases respectively, with 13 bases between them. CDR1 is SGHRS and CDR2 is YFSETQ in the germline V gene. Full variable domain (missing parts from reference TRBV5-1 and TRBJ1-1): KAGVTQTPRYLIKTRGQQVTLSCSPISGHRSVSWYQQTPGQGLQFLFEYFSETQRNKGNFPGRFSGRQFSNSRSEMNVSTLELGDSALYLCASSTNRAMNTEAFFGQGTRLTVV.

The chain has TRBV27 and TRBJ1-5; D remains ambiguous. This CDR3 spans 13 amino acids. The V end lost 6 bases, the J end lost 6 bases, and 12 bases lay between the germline ends. CDR1 is MNHEY and CDR2 is SMNVEV in the germline V gene (reference sequence). CDR3: CASRSQISQPQHF. CDR3 nucleotide sequence: TGTGCCAGCAGATCGCAGATAAGTCAGCCCCAGCATTTT.

The chain is built from TRBV7-9 and TRBJ1-1, with unresolved D. The CDR3 sequence is 15 residues long. Trimming left V 1 base short and J 3 bases short, with 12 bases between. Per germline, CDR1 SEHNR and CDR2 FQNEAQ (reference sequence). Here the CDR3 reads CASSLGKRRDTEAFF. The CDR3 DNA follows: TGTGCCAGCAGCTTAGGGAAGAGGAGGGACACTGAAGCTTTCTTT.

This clone was detected only once. CDR3 nucleotides: TGCAGCGTTGACGAGAGATACAATGAGCAGTTCTTC. Protein: CSVDERYNEQFF. The chain has TRBV29-1 and TRBJ2-1; D gene uncertain. The CDR3 length is 12 residues. The V end lost 3 bases, the J end lost 4 bases, and 7 bases lay between the germline ends. Per the germline V gene, CDR1 is SQVTM and CDR2 is ANQGSEA.

The chain is built from TRBV19 and TRBJ1-3, with a possible D match to TRBD1 (6 bases). CDR3 length: 16 residues. V was cut by 5 bases and J by 0 bases, with 14 bases left in between. The germline V gene encodes CDR1 LNHDA and CDR2 SQIVND (reference sequence). CDR3 region: CASSAGDNYSGNTIYF. DNA for the CDR3: TGTGCCAGTAGTGCAGGGGATAACTACTCTGGAAACACCATATATTTT. Combining the CDR3 with reference TRBV19 and TRBJ1-3 gives the whole variable domain DGGITQSPKYLFRKEGQNVTLSCEQNLNHDAMYWYRQDPGQGLRLIYYSQIVNDFQKGDIAEGYSVSREKKESFPLTVTSAQKNPTAFYLCASSAGDNYSGNTIYFGEGSWLTVV.

The chain couples TRBV14 to TRBJ1-4; the D is unclear. CDR1 and CDR2 from the germline V gene are SGHDN and FVKESK. Trimming shortened V by 4 bases and J by 4 bases, and 4 bases separated the two germline ends. This CDR3 spans 12 amino acids. The CDR3 region is CASSRLNEKLFF. CDR3 nucleotides: TGTGCCAGCAGCCGGCTTAATGAAAAACTGTTTTTT.

The chain recombines TRBV9 with TRBJ1-1; the match to TRBD1 covers 7 bases. Germline-derived CDR1 and CDR2 are SGDLS and YYNGEE. The CDR3 has 14 residues. Unmatched junction bases numbered 4, after V lost 0 bases and J lost 5 bases. CDR3 DNA: TGTGCCAGCAGCGTAGAGGGGGCTAGAACTGAAGCTTTCTTT. Its protein is CASSVEGARTEAFF.

The chain uses TRBV19 and TRBJ2-2; D perhaps matches TRBD2 (5 bases). The CDR3 contains 16 residues. The germline V gene has CDR1 LNHDA and CDR2 SQIVND (reference sequence). The V end lost 0 bases, the J end lost 7 bases, and 15 bases lay between the germline ends. This chain's CDR3 is CASSIEPLGYGGELFF. The CDR3 DNA follows: TGTGCCAGTAGTATAGAGCCACTAGGATATGGCGGGGAGCTGTTTTTT.

The V and J genes are TRBV12-3 or TRBV12-4 and TRBJ2-5, with a possible D match to TRBD1 (5 bases). With 5 bases removed from V and 4 bases from J, the gap between germline ends came to 11 bases. The CDR3 spans 13 residues. The CDR3 bases are TGTGCCAGCAGTCGACAGCCGCCAGAGACCCAGTACTTC. This codes for CASSRQPPETQYF.